This T cell receptor (beta chain) was retrieved from a study of monozygotic twins with inflammatory bowel disease. The quantity of total RNA per TCR library was 3500 ng. Each UMI harboured a 6-nucleotide sample barcode and was appended via template switching. Using the 5' RACE reads, TCRdb records one entry per CDR3 protein without DNA. This table lists fewer than 550,000 distinct CDR3 sequences. The germline gives CDR1 SGHVS, CDR2 FNYEAQ. The length of the CDR3 is 14 residues. As for this clonotype: Its matching antigen is unknown.

Study-wide points: No one strong IBD-associated signal or clonotype was supported. The analysis did not separate different T cell subtypes.

Sequencing input: blood. The receptor's source is a human donor with ulcerative colitis or Crohn's disease, or a healthy co-twin of an affected twin (not recorded which). The genes are TRBV7-6 and TRBJ2-4. CDR3: CASSLAVDSNIQYF.